This T cell receptor beta chain was recorded in a study of T cell responses to AZD1222 COVID-19 vaccine. About the study: The analysis combined second doses at about 4 or about 12 weeks. Overall study findings and caveats: Most donors were white British, females outnumbered males, and clonal diversity was possibly underestimated. An increase in Spike-specific TCR breadth and depth was observed after two AZD1222 doses. No repertoire was sampled before or during the peak T cell response, only after it.

Clones were sequenced by immunoSEQ multiplex PCR, and TCRdb holds only the in-frame ones, with some missing. The sample records around 97,000 clones, about 90% being singletons. This clone was seen a few times. Its antigen is not identified. The source material was peripheral blood, sampled on day 0 of AZD1222 vaccination. The receptor's source is an adult in good health.

CDR3 loop: CASSFSRETQYF. DNA of the CDR3: TGTGCCAGCAGCTTCTCCAGGGAGACCCAGTACTTC. The chain has TRBV7-9 and TRBJ2-5, with D unresolved. CDR1 and CDR2 from the germline V gene are SEHNR and FQNEAQ (reference sequence). The CDR3 covers 12 residues. V lost 3 bases and J 5 bases, leaving 7 bases between the germline ends.